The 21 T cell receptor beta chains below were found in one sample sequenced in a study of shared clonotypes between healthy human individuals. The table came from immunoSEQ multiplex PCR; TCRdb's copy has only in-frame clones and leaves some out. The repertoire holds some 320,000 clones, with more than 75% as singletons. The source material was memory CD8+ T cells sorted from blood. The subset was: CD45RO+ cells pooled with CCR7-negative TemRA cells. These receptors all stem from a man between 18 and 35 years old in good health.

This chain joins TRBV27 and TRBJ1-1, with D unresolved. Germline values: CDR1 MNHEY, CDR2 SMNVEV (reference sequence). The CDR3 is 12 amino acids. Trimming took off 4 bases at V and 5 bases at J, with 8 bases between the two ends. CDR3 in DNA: TGTGCCAGCAGTTCATTGGGGACTGAAGCTTTCTTT. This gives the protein CASSSLGTEAFF.

CDR3: CAISGPGVENTEAFF. The CDR3 DNA is TGTGCCATCAGTGGGCCCGGGGTGGAGAACACTGAAGCTTTCTTT. The rearrangement links TRBV10-3 to TRBJ1-1, with D unclear. The CDR3 totals 15 residues. The germline V gene has CDR1 ENHRY and CDR2 SYGVKD. V lost 4 bases and J lost 1, with 13 bases in between.

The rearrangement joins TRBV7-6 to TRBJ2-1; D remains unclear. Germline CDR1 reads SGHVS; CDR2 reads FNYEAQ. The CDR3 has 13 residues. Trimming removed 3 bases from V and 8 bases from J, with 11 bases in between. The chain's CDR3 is CASSFRSDYEQFF. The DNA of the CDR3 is TGTGCCAGCAGCTTCCGGAGTGACTATGAGCAGTTCTTC. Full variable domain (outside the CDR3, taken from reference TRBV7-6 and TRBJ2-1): GAGVSQSPRYKVTKRGQDVALRCDPISGHVSLYWYRQALGQGPEFLTYFNYEAQQDKSGLPNDRFSAERPEGSISTLTIQRTEQRDSAMYRCASSFRSDYEQFFGPGTRLTVL.

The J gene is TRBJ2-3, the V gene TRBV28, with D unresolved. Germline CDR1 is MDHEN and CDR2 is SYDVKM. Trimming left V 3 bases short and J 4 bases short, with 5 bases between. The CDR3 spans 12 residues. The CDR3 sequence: CASSLFADTQYF. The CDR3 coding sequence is TGTGCCAGCAGTTTGTTCGCAGATACGCAGTATTTT.

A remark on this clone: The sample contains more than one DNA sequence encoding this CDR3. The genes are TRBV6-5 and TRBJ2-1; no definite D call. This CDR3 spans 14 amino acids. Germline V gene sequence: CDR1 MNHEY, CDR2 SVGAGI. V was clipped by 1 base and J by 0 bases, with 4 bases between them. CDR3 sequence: CASSYFSSYNEQFF. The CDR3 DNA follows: TGTGCCAGCAGTTACTTCAGCTCCTACAATGAGCAGTTCTTC.

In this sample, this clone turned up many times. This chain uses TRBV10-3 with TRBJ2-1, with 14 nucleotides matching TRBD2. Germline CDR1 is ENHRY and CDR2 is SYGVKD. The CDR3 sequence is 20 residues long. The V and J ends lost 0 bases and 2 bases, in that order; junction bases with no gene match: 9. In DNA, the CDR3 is TGTGCCATCAGTGAGTCTACCTCCGGGACTAGCGGGGGACCCTACAATGAGCAGTTCTTC. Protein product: CAISESTSGTSGGPYNEQFF.

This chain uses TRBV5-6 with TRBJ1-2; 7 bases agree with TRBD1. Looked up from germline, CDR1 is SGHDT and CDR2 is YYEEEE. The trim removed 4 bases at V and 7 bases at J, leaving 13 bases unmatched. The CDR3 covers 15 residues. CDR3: CASSTGQVPGGGYTF. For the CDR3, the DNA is TGTGCCAGCAGCACAGGACAGGTCCCGGGTGGTGGCTACACCTTC. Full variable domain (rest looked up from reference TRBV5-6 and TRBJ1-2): DAGVTQSPTHLIKTRGQQVTLRCSPKSGHDTVSWYQQALGQGPQFIFQYYEEEERQRGNFPDRFSGHQFPNYSSELNVNALLLGDSALYLCASSTGQVPGGGYTFGSGTRLTVV.

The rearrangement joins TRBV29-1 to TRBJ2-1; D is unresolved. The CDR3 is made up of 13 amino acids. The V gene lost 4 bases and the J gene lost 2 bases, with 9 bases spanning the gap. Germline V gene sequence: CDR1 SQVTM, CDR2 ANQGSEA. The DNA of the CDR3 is TGCAGCGTTGGATCGGATGCCTACAATGAGCAGTTCTTC. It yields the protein CSVGSDAYNEQFF.

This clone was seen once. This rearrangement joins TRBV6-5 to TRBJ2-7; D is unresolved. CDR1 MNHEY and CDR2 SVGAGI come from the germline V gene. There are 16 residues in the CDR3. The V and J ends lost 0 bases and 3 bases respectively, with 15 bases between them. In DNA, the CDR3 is TGTGCCAGCAGTTACTCAGTAGGGCCGGTTCTCTACGAGCAGTACTTC. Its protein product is CASSYSVGPVLYEQYF.

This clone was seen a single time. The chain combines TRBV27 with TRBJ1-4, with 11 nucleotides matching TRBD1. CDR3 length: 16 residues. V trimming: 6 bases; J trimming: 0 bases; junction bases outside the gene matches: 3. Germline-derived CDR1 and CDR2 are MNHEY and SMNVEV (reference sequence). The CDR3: CASRGQGDPTNEKLFF. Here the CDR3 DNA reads TGTGCCAGCAGGGGACAGGGGGATCCAACTAATGAAAAACTGTTTTTT.

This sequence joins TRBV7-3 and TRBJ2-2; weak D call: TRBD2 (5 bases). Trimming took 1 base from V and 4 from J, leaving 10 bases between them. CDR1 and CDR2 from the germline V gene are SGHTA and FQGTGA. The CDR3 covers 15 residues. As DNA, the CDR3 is TGTGCCAGCAGCTTAATTGCCGGAGGCACCGGGGAGCTGTTTTTT. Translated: CASSLIAGGTGELFF. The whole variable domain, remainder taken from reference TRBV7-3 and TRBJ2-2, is GAGVSQTPSNKVTEKGKYVELRCDPISGHTALYWYRQSLGQGPEFLIYFQGTGAADDSGLPNDRFFAVRPEGSVSTLKIQRTERGDSAVYLCASSLIAGGTGELFFGEGSRLTVL.

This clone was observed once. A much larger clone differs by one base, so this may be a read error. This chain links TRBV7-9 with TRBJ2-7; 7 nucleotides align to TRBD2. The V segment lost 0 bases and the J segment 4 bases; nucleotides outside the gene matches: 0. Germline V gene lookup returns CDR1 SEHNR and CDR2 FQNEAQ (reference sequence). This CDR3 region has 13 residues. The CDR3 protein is CASSLARGYEQYF. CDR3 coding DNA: TGTGCCAGCAGCTTAGCGCGGGGGTACGAGCAGTACTTC.

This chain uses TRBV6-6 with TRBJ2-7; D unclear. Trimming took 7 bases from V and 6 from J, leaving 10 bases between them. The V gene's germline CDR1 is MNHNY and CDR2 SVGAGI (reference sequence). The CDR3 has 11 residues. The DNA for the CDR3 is TGTGCCAGCAACCGCCCAACCGAGCAGTACTTC. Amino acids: CASNRPTEQYF.

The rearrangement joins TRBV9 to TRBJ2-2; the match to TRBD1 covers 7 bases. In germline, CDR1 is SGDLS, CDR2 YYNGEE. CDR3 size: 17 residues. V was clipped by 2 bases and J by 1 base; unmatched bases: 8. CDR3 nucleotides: TGTGCCAGCAGCGTTCCCGACAGGGCACAGAACACCGGGGAGCTGTTTTTT. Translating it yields CASSVPDRAQNTGELFF.

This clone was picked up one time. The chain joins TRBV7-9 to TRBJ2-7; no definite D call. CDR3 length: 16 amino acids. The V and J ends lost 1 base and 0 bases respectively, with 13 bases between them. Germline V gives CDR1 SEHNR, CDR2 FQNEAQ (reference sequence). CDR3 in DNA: TGTGCCAGCAGCTTAGATGGCTCCTACAGCTCCTACGAGCAGTACTTC. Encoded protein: CASSLDGSYSSYEQYF.

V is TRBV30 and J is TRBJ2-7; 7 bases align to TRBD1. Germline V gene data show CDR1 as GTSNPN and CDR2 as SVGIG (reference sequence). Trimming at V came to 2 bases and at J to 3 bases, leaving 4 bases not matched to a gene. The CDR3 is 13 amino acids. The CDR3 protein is CAWSPGTVYEQYF. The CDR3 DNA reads TGTGCCTGGAGTCCCGGGACAGTCTACGAGCAGTACTTC.

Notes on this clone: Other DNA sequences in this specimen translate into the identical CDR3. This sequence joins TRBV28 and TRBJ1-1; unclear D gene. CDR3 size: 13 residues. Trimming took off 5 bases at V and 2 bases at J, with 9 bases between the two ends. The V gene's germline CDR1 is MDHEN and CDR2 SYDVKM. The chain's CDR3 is CASSLGKNTEAFF. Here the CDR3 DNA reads TGTGCCAGCAGTCTTGGAAAAAACACTGAAGCTTTCTTT. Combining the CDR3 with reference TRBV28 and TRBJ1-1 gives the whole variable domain DVKVTQSSRYLVKRTGEKVFLECVQDMDHENMFWYRQDPGLGLRLIYFSYDVKMKEKGDIPEGYSVSREKKERFSLILESASTNQTSMYLCASSLGKNTEAFFGQGTRLTVV.

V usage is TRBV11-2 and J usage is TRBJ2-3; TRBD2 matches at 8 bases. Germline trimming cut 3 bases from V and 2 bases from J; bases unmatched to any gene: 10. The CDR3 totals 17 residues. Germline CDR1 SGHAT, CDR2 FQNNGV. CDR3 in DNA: TGTGCCAGCAGCTTCCCCTGGGCGGGGGGACCCACAGATACGCAGTATTTT. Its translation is CASSFPWAGGPTDTQYF.

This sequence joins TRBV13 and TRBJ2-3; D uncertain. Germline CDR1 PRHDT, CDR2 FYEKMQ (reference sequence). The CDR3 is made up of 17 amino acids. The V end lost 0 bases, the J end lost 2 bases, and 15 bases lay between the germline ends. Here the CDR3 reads CASSLGPGQTSTDTQYF. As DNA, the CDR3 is TGTGCCAGCAGCTTAGGGCCGGGTCAGACTTCCACAGATACGCAGTATTTT.

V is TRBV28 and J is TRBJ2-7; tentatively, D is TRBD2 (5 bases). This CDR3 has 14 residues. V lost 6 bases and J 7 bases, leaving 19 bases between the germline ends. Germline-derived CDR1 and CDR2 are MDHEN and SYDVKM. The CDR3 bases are TGTGCCAGCAGGCCCGGGGTATCTTCTAGGGAGCAGTACTTC. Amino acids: CASRPGVSSREQYF. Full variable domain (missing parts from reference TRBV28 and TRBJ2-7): DVKVTQSSRYLVKRTGEKVFLECVQDMDHENMFWYRQDPGLGLRLIYFSYDVKMKEKGDIPEGYSVSREKKERFSLILESASTNQTSMYLCASRPGVSSREQYFGPGTRLTVT.

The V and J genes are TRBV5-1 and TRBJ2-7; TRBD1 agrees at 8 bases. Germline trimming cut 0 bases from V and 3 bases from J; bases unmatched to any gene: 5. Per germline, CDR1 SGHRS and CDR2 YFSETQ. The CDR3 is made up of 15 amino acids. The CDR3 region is CASSLGGTGVYEQYF. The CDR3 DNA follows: TGCGCCAGCAGCTTGGGCGGGACAGGAGTCTACGAGCAGTACTTC.